Below are 24 T cell receptor beta chains sequenced from a single sample in a study of shared clonotypes between healthy human individuals. Profiling relied on immunoSEQ multiplex PCR, and the TCRdb table lists in-frame clones only, not all of them. The sample lists around 1.1 million clones; about 84% were seen once. Specimen: memory CD4+ T cells from PBMCs. Subset: CD45RA-negative fraction. Source of these receptors: a man between 18 and 35 years old in good health. Some clones in this sample may be carry-over from other donors' samples.

This clone was detected ten times or more. The chain joins TRBV18 to TRBJ2-7, with 9 bases lining up with TRBD1. The CDR3 is made up of 17 amino acids. V lost 3 bases to trimming and J lost 0 bases; unmatched junction nucleotides: 9. Germline V gives CDR1 KGHSH, CDR2 LQKENI. The CDR3 reads CASSPYIPGQGSYEQYF. CDR3 nucleotides: TGTGCCAGCTCACCTTATATCCCGGGACAGGGCTCCTACGAGCAGTACTTC.

This clone was recorded a few times. The genes are TRBV5-1 and TRBJ1-3; tentative D call: TRBD1 (5 bases). This CDR3 is 12 amino acids long. Germline-derived CDR1 and CDR2 are SGHRS and YFSETQ. V lost 6 bases to trimming and J lost 4 bases, with 8 bases between them. For the CDR3, the DNA is TGCGCCAGCAATGGGGCCGGAAACACCATATATTTT. Its translation: CASNGAGNTIYF.

J is TRBJ2-1 and V is TRBV28; unclear D gene. V dropped 3 bases and J dropped 10 bases, with 10 bases sitting between them. CDR3 length: 12 amino acids. Germline V gives CDR1 MDHEN, CDR2 SYDVKM. The CDR3 spells CASSLPAGEQFF. CDR3 bases: TGTGCCAGCAGTTTGCCCGCCGGGGAGCAGTTCTTC.

This clone was seen a few times. The chain joins TRBV6-1 to TRBJ2-6; 8 bases are a match to TRBD1. The CDR3 length is 18 residues. Germline lookup yields CDR1 MNHNS and CDR2 SASEGT. V was clipped by 2 bases and J by 2 bases; unmatched bases: 8. In DNA, the CDR3 is TGTGCCAGCAGTGAAAAGTGGACAGGGAACCCTGGGGCCAACGTCCTGACTTTC. It is translated as CASSEKWTGNPGANVLTF.

The chain is built from TRBV6-5 and TRBJ1-4; D possibly corresponds to TRBD1 (6 bases). Germline assignment: CDR1 MNHEY and CDR2 SVGAGI. The germline V and J ends were trimmed by 0 bases and 8 bases, with 13 bases remaining between them. There are 15 residues in the CDR3. The CDR3 DNA sequence: TGTGCCAGCAGTTACTCCTGGGGGGCATTCGAAAAACTGTTTTTT. It yields the protein CASSYSWGAFEKLFF.

The chain has TRBV29-1 and TRBJ2-1; the D gene is possibly TRBD2 (5 bases). Looked up from germline, CDR1 is SQVTM and CDR2 is ANQGSEA. V was cut by 7 bases and J by 3 bases, with 16 bases left in between. The CDR3 extends over 14 amino acids. The CDR3 loop reads CSGDVWAGYNEQFF. CDR3 nucleotides: TGCAGCGGAGATGTGTGGGCGGGCTACAATGAGCAGTTCTTC.

The chain uses TRBV6-6 and TRBJ2-1, with a possible D match to TRBD2 (6 bases). The germline V gene has CDR1 MNHNY and CDR2 SVGAGI (reference sequence). The CDR3 consists of 15 residues. V was trimmed by 6 bases and J by 7 bases, leaving 19 bases between them. The DNA of the CDR3 is TGTGCCAGCAGCACACGTAGCGGAGCAGGGAATGAGCAGTTCTTC. It is translated as CASSTRSGAGNEQFF.

The rearrangement joins TRBV9 to TRBJ2-6; D is unresolved. V was trimmed by 0 bases and J by 2 bases, leaving 6 bases between them. From germline, CDR1 is SGDLS and CDR2 YYNGEE. The CDR3 is made up of 15 amino acids. CDR3: CASSVDWPGANVLTF. The CDR3 DNA reads TGTGCCAGCAGCGTAGACTGGCCTGGGGCCAACGTCCTGACTTTC.

The chain has TRBV7-9 and TRBJ1-2; D is undetermined. Germline CDR1 SEHNR, CDR2 FQNEAQ (reference sequence). This CDR3 comprises 15 residues. V was shortened by 5 bases and J by 3 bases, with 16 bases between the two germline ends. CDR3 coding DNA: TGTGCCAGCAGCCCGTCTCGGGCAGGCGACTATGGCTACACCTTC. It translates to CASSPSRAGDYGYTF.

The rearrangement joins TRBV4-2 to TRBJ2-7, with D unclear. CDR3 size: 15 residues. V was clipped by 0 bases and J by 2 bases, with 11 bases between them. Germline V gene lookup returns CDR1 LGHNA and CDR2 YNFKEQ. CDR3 residues: CASSQDGRETYEQYF. CDR3 coding DNA: TGTGCCAGCAGCCAAGATGGTAGGGAAACCTACGAGCAGTACTTC.

The CDR3 sequence is CASNNWLGNQETQYF. CDR3 coding DNA: TGTGCCAGTAATAATTGGCTAGGCAACCAAGAGACCCAGTACTTC. The chain combines TRBV19 with TRBJ2-5, with unresolved D. CDR1 is LNHDA and CDR2 is SQIVND in the germline V gene (reference sequence). The CDR3 has 15 residues. Trimming stripped 7 bases from V and 0 bases from J, with 15 bases between. The variable domain in full, completed from reference TRBV19 and TRBJ2-5, reads DGGITQSPKYLFRKEGQNVTLSCEQNLNHDAMYWYRQDPGQGLRLIYYSQIVNDFQKGDIAEGYSVSREKKESFPLTVTSAQKNPTAFYLCASNNWLGNQETQYFGPGTRLLVL.

This chain links TRBV7-2 with TRBJ2-2, with 7 bases matching TRBD2. Germline V gene lookup returns CDR1 SGHTA and CDR2 FQGNSA. This CDR3 has 15 residues. Trimming removed 7 bases from V and 6 bases from J; junction bases left unmatched: 11. DNA of the CDR3: TGTGCCAGCAACCTAGCGGTCGGGGGTGCCGGGGAGCTGTTTTTT. It specifies CASNLAVGGAGELFF.

This rearrangement joins TRBV27 to TRBJ2-2, with D perhaps TRBD1 or TRBD2 (6 bases each). Germline V gene sequence: CDR1 MNHEY, CDR2 SMNVEV (reference sequence). Trimming stripped 9 bases from V and 3 bases from J, with 17 bases between. This CDR3 comprises 15 residues. The CDR3 DNA reads as TGTGCCAGTTCCCAGCGGAGGGGGGACACCGGGGAGCTGTTTTTT. It encodes CASSQRRGDTGELFF.

This clone was detected only a few times. Other DNA sequences in this sample translate to the same CDR3. The genes are TRBV28 and TRBJ1-2; D remains ambiguous. The length of the CDR3 is 14 residues. Germline V gives CDR1 MDHEN, CDR2 SYDVKM. Trimming cost V 4 bases and J 2 bases, with 11 bases left between them. The CDR3 nucleotides are TGTGCCAGCAGTTCCCCGTATGCAAACTATGGCTACACCTTC. Translating it yields CASSSPYANYGYTF.

This clone was detected once. V gene TRBV28 combines with J gene TRBJ2-1; a possible D gene is TRBD1 (6 bases). The CDR3 is made up of 15 amino acids. V was pared by 6 bases and J by 0 bases, with 12 bases between. Germline V gene lookup returns CDR1 MDHEN and CDR2 SYDVKM. CDR3 coding DNA: TGTGCCAGCAGACAGGGTCCCCACTCCTACAATGAGCAGTTCTTC. This codes for CASRQGPHSYNEQFF.

The chain couples TRBV19 to TRBJ2-2; D possibly corresponds to TRBD1 (5 bases). The CDR3 totals 14 residues. Per the germline V gene, CDR1 is LNHDA and CDR2 is SQIVND (reference sequence). V shed 9 bases and J shed 0 bases, with 11 bases lying between them. The CDR3 sequence: CARIGETNTGELFF. In DNA, the CDR3 is TGTGCCAGGATAGGGGAAACGAACACCGGGGAGCTGTTTTTT. Full variable domain (remainder filled in from reference TRBV19 and TRBJ2-2): DGGITQSPKYLFRKEGQNVTLSCEQNLNHDAMYWYRQDPGQGLRLIYYSQIVNDFQKGDIAEGYSVSREKKESFPLTVTSAQKNPTAFYLCARIGETNTGELFFGEGSRLTVL.

The chain has TRBV7-9 and TRBJ1-2, with TRBD1 as a possible D gene (5 bases). V was shortened by 5 bases and J by 6 bases, with 19 bases between the two germline ends. The germline V gene encodes CDR1 SEHNR and CDR2 FQNEAQ (reference sequence). The CDR3 contains 15 residues. CDR3: CASSPGTKGLDGYTF. The DNA of the CDR3 is TGTGCCAGCAGCCCGGGAACGAAGGGGTTGGATGGCTACACCTTC.

V is TRBV30 and J is TRBJ1-2; no firm D call. V was trimmed by 1 base and J by 8 bases, leaving 11 bases between them. Germline CDR1 and CDR2: GTSNPN and SVGIG (reference sequence). The CDR3 sequence is 12 residues long. This CDR3 reads CAWSASLWGYTF. DNA of the CDR3: TGTGCCTGGAGTGCCAGTCTATGGGGCTACACCTTC.

This clone was picked up a small number of times. This chain connects TRBV4-1 to TRBJ1-1; D call uncertain. This CDR3 has 14 residues. The V gene lost 4 bases and the J gene lost 7 bases, with 16 bases spanning the gap. In germline, CDR1 is MGHRA, CDR2 YSYEKL. CDR3 in DNA: TGCGCCAGCAGCCTCATCCCACCAACGGGTGAAGCTTTCTTT. Amino acids: CASSLIPPTGEAFF.

The chain has TRBV9 and TRBJ2-2; D might be TRBD2 (6 bases). There are 16 residues in the CDR3. In germline, CDR1 is SGDLS, CDR2 YYNGEE. V lost 0 bases and J lost 2, with 11 bases in between. CDR3 coding DNA: TGTGCCAGCAGCGTAGGGCCTAGCGTAAACACCGGGGAGCTGTTTTTT. It translates to CASSVGPSVNTGELFF.

In its sample, this clone was seen once. This chain joins TRBV7-9 and TRBJ2-3; D remains unclear. This CDR3 spans 13 amino acids. From germline, CDR1 is SEHNR and CDR2 FQNEAQ (reference sequence). The V end lost 5 bases, the J end lost 6 bases, and 12 bases lay between the germline ends. The CDR3 DNA is TGTGCCAGCAGCGCCCTAGTCGGGGATACGCAGTATTTT. This sequence encodes CASSALVGDTQYF.

In DNA form, the CDR3 reads TGTGCCAGCAGCCCACGAACAGGTTTCTACGAGCAGTACTTC. Translating it yields CASSPRTGFYEQYF. V gene TRBV4-2 combines with J gene TRBJ2-7; perhaps TRBD1 as D (5 bases). This CDR3 contains 14 residues. Germline V gene sequence: CDR1 LGHNA, CDR2 YNFKEQ. Between the trimmed V and J ends, which lost 4 bases and 3 bases, there was a span of 13 bases.

The chain couples TRBV28 to TRBJ2-3; tentatively, D is TRBD1 (5 bases). This CDR3 is built from 15 residues. In germline, CDR1 is MDHEN, CDR2 SYDVKM. Trimming cost V 7 bases and J 4 bases, with 18 bases left between them. For the CDR3, the DNA is TGTGCCAGCACCAATTTGGCAGGGCAGGCAGATACGCAGTATTTT. Translating it yields CASTNLAGQADTQYF.

The chain recombines TRBV7-3 with TRBJ1-2; 8 nucleotides match TRBD1. CDR3 length: 12 residues. The trim removed 8 bases at V and 5 bases at J, leaving 4 bases unmatched. Germline lookup yields CDR1 SGHTA and CDR2 FQGTGA. DNA of the CDR3: TGTGCCAGCGGACAGGGAGATTATGGCTACACCTTC. It specifies CASGQGDYGYTF.